The clone carrying this TCR beta chain was seen a handful of times. How the authors handled the data: By means of reference gene primer amplification, nucleated cell counts were estimated. The method was immunoSEQ multiplex PCR; TCRdb's version includes in-frame clones alone and lacks a portion of them. That table gives V, J and clone size, and the DNA gave D and trimming. The sample carries approximately 90,000 clones, more than 60% recorded once. This sample was included in a study of blood T cell repertoires in COVID-19. Study details: COVID-19 samples collected from the United States, Italy and Spain covered acute and convalescent phases. T cells, B-cell-depleted T cells, or PBMCs supplied cDNA or gDNA.

CDR1 is LNHDA and CDR2 is SQIVND in the germline V gene (reference sequence). V lost 9 bases to trimming and J lost 3 bases; unmatched junction nucleotides: 4. The CDR3 covers 13 residues. The sequenced sample consisted of peripheral blood. The chain is built from TRBV19 and TRBJ1-5; 8 nucleotides line up with TRBD1. This clonotype was obtained from a man in his 70s with acute or convalescent COVID-19. In DNA, the CDR3 is TGTGCCAGCAAGACAGGGGTCAATCAGCCCCAGCATTTT. Its translation: CASKTGVNQPQHF. The full variable domain, its missing parts supplied by reference TRBV19 and TRBJ1-5, is DGGITQSPKYLFRKEGQNVTLSCEQNLNHDAMYWYRQDPGQGLRLIYYSQIVNDFQKGDIAEGYSVSREKKESFPLTVTSAQKNPTAFYLCASKTGVNQPQHFGDGTRLSIL.